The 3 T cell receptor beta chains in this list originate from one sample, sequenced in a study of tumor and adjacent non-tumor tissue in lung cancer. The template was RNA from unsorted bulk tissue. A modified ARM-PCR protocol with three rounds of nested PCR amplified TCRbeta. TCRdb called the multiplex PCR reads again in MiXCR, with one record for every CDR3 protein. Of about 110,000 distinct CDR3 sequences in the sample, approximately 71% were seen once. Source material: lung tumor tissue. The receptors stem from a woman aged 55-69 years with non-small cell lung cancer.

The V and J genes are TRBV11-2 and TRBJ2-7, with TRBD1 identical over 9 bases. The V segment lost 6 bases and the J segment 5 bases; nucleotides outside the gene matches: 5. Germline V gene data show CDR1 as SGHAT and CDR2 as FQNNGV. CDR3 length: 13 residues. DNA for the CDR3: TGTGCCAGCAGTTTTACAGGGGGCGACGAGCAGTACTTC. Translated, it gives CASSFTGGDEQYF.

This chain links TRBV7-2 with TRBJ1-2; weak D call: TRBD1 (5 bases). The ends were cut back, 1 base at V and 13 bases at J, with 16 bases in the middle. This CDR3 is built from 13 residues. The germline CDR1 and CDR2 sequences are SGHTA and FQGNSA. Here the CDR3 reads CASSLGGGRLSTF. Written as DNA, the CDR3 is TGTGCCAGCAGCTTAGGCGGGGGTAGGCTAAGCACCTTC.

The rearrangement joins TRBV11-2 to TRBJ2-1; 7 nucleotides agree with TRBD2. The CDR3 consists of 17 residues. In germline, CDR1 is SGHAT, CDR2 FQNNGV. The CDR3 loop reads CTCSLVYGGSSYNEQFF. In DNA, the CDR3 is TGTACCTGCAGCTTAGTGTACGGGGGGAGCTCCTACAATGAGCAGTTCTTC.